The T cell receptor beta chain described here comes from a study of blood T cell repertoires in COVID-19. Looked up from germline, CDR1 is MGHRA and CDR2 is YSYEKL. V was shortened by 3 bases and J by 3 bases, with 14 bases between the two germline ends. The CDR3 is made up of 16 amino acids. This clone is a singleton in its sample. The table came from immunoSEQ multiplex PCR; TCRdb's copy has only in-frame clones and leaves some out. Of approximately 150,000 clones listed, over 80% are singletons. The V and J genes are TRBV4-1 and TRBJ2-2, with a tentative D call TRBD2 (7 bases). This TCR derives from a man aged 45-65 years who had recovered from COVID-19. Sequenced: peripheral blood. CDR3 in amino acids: CASSQGRGGDTGELFF. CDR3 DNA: TGCGCCAGCAGCCAGGGAAGGGGGGGAGACACCGGGGAGCTGTTTTTT.